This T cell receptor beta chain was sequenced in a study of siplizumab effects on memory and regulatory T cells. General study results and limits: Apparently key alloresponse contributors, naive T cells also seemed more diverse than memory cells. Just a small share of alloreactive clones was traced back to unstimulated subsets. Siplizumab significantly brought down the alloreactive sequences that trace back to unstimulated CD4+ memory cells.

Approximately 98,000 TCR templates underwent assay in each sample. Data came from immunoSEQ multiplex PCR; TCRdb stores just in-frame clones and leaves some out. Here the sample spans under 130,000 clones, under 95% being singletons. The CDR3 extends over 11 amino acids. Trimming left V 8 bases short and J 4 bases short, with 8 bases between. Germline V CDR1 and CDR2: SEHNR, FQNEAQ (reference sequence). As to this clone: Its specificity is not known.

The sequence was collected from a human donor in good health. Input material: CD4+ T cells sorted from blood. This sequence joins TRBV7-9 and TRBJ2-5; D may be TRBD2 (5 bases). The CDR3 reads CASGSTETQYF. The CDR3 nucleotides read TGTGCCAGCGGGAGTACAGAGACCCAGTACTTC.